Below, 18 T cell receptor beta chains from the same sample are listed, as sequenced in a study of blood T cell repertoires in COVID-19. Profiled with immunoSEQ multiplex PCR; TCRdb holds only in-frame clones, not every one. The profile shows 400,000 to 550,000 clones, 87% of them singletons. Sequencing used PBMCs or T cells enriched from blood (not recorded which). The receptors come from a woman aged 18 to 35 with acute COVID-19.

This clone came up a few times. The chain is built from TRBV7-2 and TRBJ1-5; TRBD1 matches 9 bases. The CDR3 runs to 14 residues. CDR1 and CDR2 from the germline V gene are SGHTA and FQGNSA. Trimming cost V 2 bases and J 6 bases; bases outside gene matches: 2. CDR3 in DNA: TGTGCCAGCAGCTTATCGGGACAGGGTCAGCCCCAGCATTTT. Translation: CASSLSGQGQPQHF. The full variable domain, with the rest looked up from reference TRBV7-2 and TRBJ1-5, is GAGVSQSPSNKVTEKGKDVELRCDPISGHTALYWYRQSLGQGLEFLIYFQGNSAPDKSGLPSDRFSAERTGGSVSTLTIQRTQQEDSAVYLCASSLSGQGQPQHFGDGTRLSIL.

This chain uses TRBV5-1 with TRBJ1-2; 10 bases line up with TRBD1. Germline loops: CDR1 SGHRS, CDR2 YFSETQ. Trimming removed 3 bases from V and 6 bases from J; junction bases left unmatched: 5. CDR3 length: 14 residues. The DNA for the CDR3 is TGCGCCAGCAGCTCGGGACAGGGGCGGGATGGCTACACCTTC. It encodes CASSSGQGRDGYTF.

CDR3 region: CASSQEGRTEAFF. The CDR3 coding sequence is TGTGCCAGCAGCCAAGAGGGGAGGACTGAAGCTTTCTTT. This chain connects TRBV3-1 (or the pseudogene TRBV3-2) to TRBJ1-1; no definite D call. Trimming removed 0 bases at V and 5 bases at J, with 7 bases between. Per germline, CDR1 LGHDT and CDR2 YNNKEL (reference sequence). The CDR3 loop spans 13 amino acids.

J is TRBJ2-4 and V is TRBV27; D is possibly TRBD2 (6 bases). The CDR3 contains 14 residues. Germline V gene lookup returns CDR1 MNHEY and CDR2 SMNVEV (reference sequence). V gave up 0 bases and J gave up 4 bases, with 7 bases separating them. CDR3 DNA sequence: TGTGCCAGCAGTTTATCGGGAGGAAAAAACATTCAGTACTTC. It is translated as CASSLSGGKNIQYF.

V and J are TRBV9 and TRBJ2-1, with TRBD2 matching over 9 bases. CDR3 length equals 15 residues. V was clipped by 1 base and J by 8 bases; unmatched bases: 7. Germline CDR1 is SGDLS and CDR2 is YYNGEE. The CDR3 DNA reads TGTGCCAGCAGCGTAACAGCGGGAGGACTTGATGAGCAGTTCTTC. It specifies CASSVTAGGLDEQFF.

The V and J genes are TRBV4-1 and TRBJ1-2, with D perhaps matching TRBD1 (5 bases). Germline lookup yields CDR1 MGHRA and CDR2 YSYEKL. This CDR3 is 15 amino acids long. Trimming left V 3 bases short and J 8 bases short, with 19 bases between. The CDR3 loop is CASSQNQGRTRGYTF. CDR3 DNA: TGCGCCAGCAGCCAGAACCAGGGCCGGACGCGCGGCTACACCTTC.

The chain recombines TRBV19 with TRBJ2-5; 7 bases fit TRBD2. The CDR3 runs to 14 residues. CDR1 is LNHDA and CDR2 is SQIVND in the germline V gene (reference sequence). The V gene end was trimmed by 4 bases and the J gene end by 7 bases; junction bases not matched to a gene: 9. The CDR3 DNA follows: TGTGCCAGTAGTACAACTAGCGCCACCCCGACCCAGTACTTC. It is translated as CASSTTSATPTQYF.

Here the CDR3 DNA reads TGTGCCAGCAGCTTAAGTGACGGGGCCGGGGAGCTGTTTTTT. It specifies CASSLSDGAGELFF. The chain couples TRBV7-3 to TRBJ2-2; D may be TRBD2 (5 bases). From germline, CDR1 is SGHTA and CDR2 FQGTGA. V was clipped by 1 base and J by 6 bases, with 9 bases between them. The CDR3 runs 14 residues.

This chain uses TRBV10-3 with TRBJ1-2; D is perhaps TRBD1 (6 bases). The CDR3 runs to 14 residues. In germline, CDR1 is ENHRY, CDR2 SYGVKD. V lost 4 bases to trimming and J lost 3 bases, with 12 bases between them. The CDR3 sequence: CAISARTGHYGYTF. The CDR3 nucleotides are TGTGCCATCAGTGCGCGAACAGGGCACTATGGCTACACCTTC.

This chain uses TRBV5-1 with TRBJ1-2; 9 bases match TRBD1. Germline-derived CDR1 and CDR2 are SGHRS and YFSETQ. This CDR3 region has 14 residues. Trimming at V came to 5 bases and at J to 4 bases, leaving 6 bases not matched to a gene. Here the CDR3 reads CASREGQGIYGYTF. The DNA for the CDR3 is TGCGCCAGCAGGGAGGGACAGGGCATCTATGGCTACACCTTC.

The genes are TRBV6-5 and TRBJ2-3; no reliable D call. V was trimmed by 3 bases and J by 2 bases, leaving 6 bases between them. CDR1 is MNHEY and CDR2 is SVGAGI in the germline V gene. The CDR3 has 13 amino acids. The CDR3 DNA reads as TGTGCCAGCAGTTATGAGCCCACAGATACGCAGTATTTT. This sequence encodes CASSYEPTDTQYF.

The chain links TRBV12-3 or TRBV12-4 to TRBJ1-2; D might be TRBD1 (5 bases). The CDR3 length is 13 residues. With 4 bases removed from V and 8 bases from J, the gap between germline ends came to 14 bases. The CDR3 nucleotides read TGTGCCAGCAGTTCCCAAGGCAGGGTAGGCTACACCTTC. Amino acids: CASSSQGRVGYTF.

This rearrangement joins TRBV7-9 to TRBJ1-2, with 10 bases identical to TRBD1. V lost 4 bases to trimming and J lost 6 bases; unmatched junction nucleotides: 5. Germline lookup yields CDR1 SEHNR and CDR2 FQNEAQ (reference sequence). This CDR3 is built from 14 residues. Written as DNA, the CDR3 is TGTGCCAGCAGCTCAACTGGACAGGGGGATGGCTACACCTTC. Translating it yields CASSSTGQGDGYTF.

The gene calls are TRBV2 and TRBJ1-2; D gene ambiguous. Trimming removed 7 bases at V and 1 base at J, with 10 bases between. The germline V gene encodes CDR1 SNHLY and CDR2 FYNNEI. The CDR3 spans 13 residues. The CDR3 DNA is TGTGCCAGCAAGCGAATTGATAACTATGGCTACACCTTC. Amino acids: CASKRIDNYGYTF.

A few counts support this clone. The CDR3 region is CASSLDDREQYF. CDR3 nucleotide sequence: TGTGCCAGCAGCTTAGACGACAGGGAGCAGTACTTC. This sequence joins TRBV7-9 and TRBJ2-7; a possible D gene is TRBD1 (6 bases). In germline, CDR1 is SEHNR, CDR2 FQNEAQ (reference sequence). This CDR3 region has 12 residues. Trimming shortened V by 1 base and J by 7 bases, and 8 bases separated the two germline ends.

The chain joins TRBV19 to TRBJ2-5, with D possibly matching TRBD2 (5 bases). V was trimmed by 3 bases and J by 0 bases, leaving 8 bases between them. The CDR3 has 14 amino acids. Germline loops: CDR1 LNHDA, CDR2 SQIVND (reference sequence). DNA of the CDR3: TGTGCCAGTAGTATCGACTATTACCAAGAGACCCAGTACTTC. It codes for CASSIDYYQETQYF.

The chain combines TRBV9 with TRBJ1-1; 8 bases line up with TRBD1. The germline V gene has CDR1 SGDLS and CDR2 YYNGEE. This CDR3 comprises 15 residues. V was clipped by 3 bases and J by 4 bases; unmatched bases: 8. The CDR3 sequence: CASSAGTGGSTEAFF. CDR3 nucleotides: TGTGCCAGCAGCGCCGGGACAGGCGGGAGCACTGAAGCTTTCTTT.

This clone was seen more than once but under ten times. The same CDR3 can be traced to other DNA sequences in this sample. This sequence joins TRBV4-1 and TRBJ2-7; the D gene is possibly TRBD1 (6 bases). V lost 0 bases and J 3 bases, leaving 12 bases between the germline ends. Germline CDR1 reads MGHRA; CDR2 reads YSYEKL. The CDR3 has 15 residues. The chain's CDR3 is CASSQDPTGYYEQYF. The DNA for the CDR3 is TGCGCCAGCAGCCAAGATCCTACAGGGTACTACGAGCAGTACTTC.